The source of this TCR beta chain is a study of blood T cell repertoires in COVID-19. Study-wide background: Material from acute and convalescent COVID-19 was sourced from the United States, Italy and Spain. In each case, the material was cDNA or gDNA derived from T cells, B-cell-depleted T cells, or PBMCs.

In the study's own analysis: Amplification from reference gene primers served as the basis for estimated nucleated cell counts. Sequenced by immunoSEQ multiplex PCR; TCRdb stores in-frame clones only, minus some. The DNA gave D and trimming, while V, J and clone size come from that table. The table shows 150,000 to 200,000 clones, with roughly nine tenths occurring only once. As concerns this clone: Because the CDR3's place on the DNA is in doubt, the DNA is left out and the CDR3 is given as listed by TCRdb.

The CDR3 is made up of 12 amino acids, end residues included. CDR1 SGHTA and CDR2 FQGNSA come from the germline V gene. The chain uses TRBV7-2 and TRBJ2-1; no DNA check was done on the table's D call, TRBD2. The sample was peripheral blood. This sequence originates from a woman older than 75 in a cohort sampled during active or convalescent COVID-19. CDR3 sequence reads: CASSWGRGSSFF.